The following is a T cell receptor (beta chain) sequence with its context. The source of the sample is a study of blood T cell repertoires in COVID-19. Study-level background: Collection of acute and convalescent COVID-19 samples took place in the United States, Italy and Spain.

Original handling: Amplification with reference gene primers provided the estimates of nucleated cell counts. Method: immunoSEQ multiplex PCR; TCRdb's copy keeps in-frame clones and lacks some. V, J and clone size derive from that table, while D and trimming were established from the DNA sequence. The sample records about 180,000 clones, approximately 85% being singletons. The sample taken for sequencing was peripheral blood. The TCR originated in a man aged 60 to 69 with acute or convalescent COVID-19.

CDR3 amino acids: CASSPGPGAREGRDTQYF. CDR3 nucleotide sequence: TGTGCCAGCAGCCCAGGCCCTGGAGCGCGGGAGGGAAGAGATACGCAGTATTTT. J is TRBJ2-3 and V is TRBV5-6; 9 nucleotides agree with TRBD2. The CDR3 totals 18 residues. With V trimmed by 4 bases and J by 5 bases, 17 bases remained unmatched. CDR1 is SGHDT, CDR2 YYEEEE, per germline.